This paragraph reports one TCR beta chain. This specimen comes from a study of cytomegalovirus exposure and HLA in healthy donors. A multiplex PCR was run with 60 Vbeta primers and 13 Jbeta primers. Profiled with immunoSEQ multiplex PCR; TCRdb holds only in-frame clones, not every one. The sample holds approximately 220,000 clones; 82% are singletons and the top ten take 6%. The germline CDR1 and CDR2 sequences are LNHDA and SQIVND (reference sequence). This CDR3 contains 18 residues. Losses at the gene ends were 5 bases for V and 0 bases for J; bases not matched to a gene: 6. This chain links TRBV19 with TRBJ2-6; 11 bases fit TRBD2. Sequenced: PBMCs. The TCR comes from a man aged 35 to 55 in good health and CMV-seropositive. Here the CDR3 reads CASSALAGGTSGANVLTF. CDR3 coding DNA: TGTGCCAGTAGTGCTCTAGCGGGAGGTACCTCTGGGGCCAACGTCCTGACTTTC.